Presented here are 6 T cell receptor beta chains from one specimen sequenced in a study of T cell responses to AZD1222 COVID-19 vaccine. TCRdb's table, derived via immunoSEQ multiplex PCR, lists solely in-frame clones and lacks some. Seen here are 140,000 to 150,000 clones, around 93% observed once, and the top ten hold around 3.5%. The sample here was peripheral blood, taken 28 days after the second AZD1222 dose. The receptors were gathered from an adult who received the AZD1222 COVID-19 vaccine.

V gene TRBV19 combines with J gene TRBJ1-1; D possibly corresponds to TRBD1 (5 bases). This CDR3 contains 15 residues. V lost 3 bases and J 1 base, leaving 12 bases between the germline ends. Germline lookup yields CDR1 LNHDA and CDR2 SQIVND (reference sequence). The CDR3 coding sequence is TGTGCCAGTAGTATTACCGGGACGGCGAACACTGAAGCTTTCTTT. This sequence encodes CASSITGTANTEAFF.

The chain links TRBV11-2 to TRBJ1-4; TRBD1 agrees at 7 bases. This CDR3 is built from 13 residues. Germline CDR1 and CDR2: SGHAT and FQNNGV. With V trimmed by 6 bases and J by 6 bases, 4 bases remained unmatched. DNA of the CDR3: TGTGCCAGCAGTACAGGGGCAGATGAAAAACTGTTTTTT. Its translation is CASSTGADEKLFF.

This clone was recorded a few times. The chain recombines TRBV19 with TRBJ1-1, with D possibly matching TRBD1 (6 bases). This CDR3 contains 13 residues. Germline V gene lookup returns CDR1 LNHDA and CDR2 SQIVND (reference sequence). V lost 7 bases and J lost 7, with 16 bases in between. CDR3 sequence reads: CASNMQGQGEAFF. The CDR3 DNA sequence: TGTGCCAGTAACATGCAGGGGCAAGGTGAAGCTTTCTTT.

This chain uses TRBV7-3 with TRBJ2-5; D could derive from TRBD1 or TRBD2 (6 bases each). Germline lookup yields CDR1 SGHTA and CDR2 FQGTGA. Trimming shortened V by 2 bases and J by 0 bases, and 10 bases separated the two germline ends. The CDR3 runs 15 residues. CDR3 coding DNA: TGTGCCAGCAGCTTAGGGGGGCTATACCAAGAGACCCAGTACTTC. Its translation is CASSLGGLYQETQYF.

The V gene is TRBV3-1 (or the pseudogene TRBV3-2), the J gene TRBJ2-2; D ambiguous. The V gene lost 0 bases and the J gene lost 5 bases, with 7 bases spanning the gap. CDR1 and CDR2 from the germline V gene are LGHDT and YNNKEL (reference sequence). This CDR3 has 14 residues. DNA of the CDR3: TGTGCCAGCAGCCAAGAGTCTCTAACCGGGGAGCTGTTTTTT. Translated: CASSQESLTGELFF.

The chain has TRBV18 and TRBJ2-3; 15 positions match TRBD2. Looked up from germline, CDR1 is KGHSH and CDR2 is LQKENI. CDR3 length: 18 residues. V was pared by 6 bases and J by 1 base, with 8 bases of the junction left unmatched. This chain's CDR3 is CASSPPGLAGGGTDTQYF. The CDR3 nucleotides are TGTGCCAGCTCCCCTCCGGGACTAGCGGGGGGCGGCACAGATACGCAGTATTTT.